This record concerns one T cell receptor (delta chain) sequence. This clone qualifies as medium-sized (0.01 to 0.1%). Its antigen is currently not known. Within one base of it there is no much larger clone, and no base qualities were kept. Trimming takes 0 bases from V and 0 bases from J, and the germline ends sit 16 bases apart. Counted from cysteine to phenylalanine, this CDR3 has 17 amino acids. Only CDR3 DNA remains: 51 bases, in frame from the first base. CDR1 and CDR2 are drawn from the germline V gene: GEAIGNYY, EKD. This specimen belongs to a study of gamma-delta T cells after stem cell transplantation listed by TCRdb under 2016. Library preparation was by RT-PCR. TCRdb names Illumina MiSeq as the instrument used. Clones were re-identified by TCRdb from the public reads with CATT, and rows with the same DNA were merged. Counted in this sample were about 2,800 delta-chain clones; under 6.5% of them appeared once. The ten most abundant clones make up about 10% of the sample.

The sample was gamma-delta T cells. The TCR sequence derives from a human donor. It is not recorded whose cells these are; they may come from a transplant donor. The chain is made from TRDV2 and TRDJ1; the D call is possibly TRDD2 or TRDD3, each sharing 5 bases. In nucleotides, the sequence is TGTGCCTGTGACACCGTAAAGGGGACCTACTACACCGATAAACTCATCTTT. It is translated as CACDTVKGTYYTDKLIF.